These 25 T cell receptor beta chains were all obtained from the same sample, sequenced in a study of blood T cell repertoires in COVID-19. Repertoires were generated with immunoSEQ multiplex PCR, while TCRdb's copy carries only in-frame clones and drops some. Among 170,000 or so clones listed, over 90% were seen once. Sequencing was carried out using peripheral blood. All receptors come from a man between 45 and 60 years old with acute or convalescent COVID-19.

The gene calls are TRBV15 and TRBJ1-6; TRBD1 matches at 8 bases. The CDR3 runs 15 residues. The V and J ends lost 0 bases and 7 bases, in that order; junction bases with no gene match: 2. From germline, CDR1 is LNHNV and CDR2 YYDKDF (reference sequence). Here the CDR3 reads CATSRDTGGNSPLHF. The CDR3 DNA reads TGTGCCACCAGCAGAGATACAGGGGGGAATTCACCCCTCCACTTT.

The chain uses TRBV6-2 or TRBV6-3 and TRBJ1-3; D is undetermined. Per the germline V gene, CDR1 is MNHEY and CDR2 is SVGEGT. V gave up 2 bases and J gave up 0 bases, with 8 bases separating them. This CDR3 spans 15 amino acids. CDR3 region: CASSYAMVSGNTIYF. As DNA, the CDR3 is TGTGCCAGCAGTTACGCTATGGTCTCTGGAAACACCATATATTTT.

The chain combines TRBV27 with TRBJ1-2; 8 bases are shared with TRBD1. This CDR3 has 13 amino acids. CDR1 is MNHEY and CDR2 is SMNVEV in the germline V gene (reference sequence). After removal of 3 bases from V and 7 bases from J, the junction contained 4 bases not matched to a gene. CDR3 loop: CASSFDRGGGYTF. Here the CDR3 DNA reads TGTGCCAGCAGTTTCGACAGGGGAGGTGGCTACACCTTC.

This chain connects TRBV6-5 to TRBJ2-7, with 8 bases aligning to TRBD2. The CDR3 is 13 residues long. CDR1 is MNHEY and CDR2 is SVGAGI in the germline V gene. Losses at the gene ends were 7 bases for V and 4 bases for J; bases not matched to a gene: 6. CDR3 sequence (DNA): TGTGCCAGCACCCGATCGGGGGGGTACGAGCAGTACTTC. Its protein product is CASTRSGGYEQYF.

This chain connects TRBV24-1 to TRBJ1-4; D possibly corresponds to TRBD1 (5 bases). This CDR3 comprises 13 residues. V lost 7 bases and J 8 bases, leaving 13 bases between the germline ends. CDR1 KGHDR and CDR2 SFDVKD come from the germline V gene. This CDR3 reads CATSEGVREKLFF. The CDR3 DNA reads as TGTGCCACCAGCGAAGGGGTAAGAGAAAAACTGTTTTTT.

This chain links TRBV6-5 with TRBJ1-1; D remains ambiguous. CDR1 MNHEY and CDR2 SVGAGI come from the germline V gene. Trimming took off 8 bases at V and 4 bases at J, with 8 bases between the two ends. The CDR3 has 11 amino acids. In DNA form, the CDR3 reads TGTGCCAGCCGGAGGGCCACTGAAGCTTTCTTT. Its translation: CASRRATEAFF.

The rearrangement links TRBV29-1 to TRBJ1-4; the D gene is possibly TRBD1 (5 bases). The V gene's germline CDR1 is SQVTM and CDR2 ANQGSEA. This CDR3 spans 12 amino acids. Trimming took 4 bases from V and 5 from J, leaving 8 bases between them. The CDR3 loop is CSVGSGNEKLFF. Here the CDR3 DNA reads TGCAGCGTTGGGTCAGGGAATGAAAAACTGTTTTTT.

V gene TRBV27 combines with J gene TRBJ2-5; TRBD2 matches at 12 bases. CDR3 length: 14 residues. With V trimmed by 2 bases and J by 5 bases, 0 bases remained unmatched. Per the germline V gene, CDR1 is MNHEY and CDR2 is SMNVEV (reference sequence). The CDR3 coding sequence is TGTGCCAGCAGTTTAACTAGCGGGAGGGAGACCCAGTACTTC. It specifies CASSLTSGRETQYF.

The V gene is TRBV7-9, the J gene TRBJ2-2; D gene uncertain. Trimming pared 5 bases from V and 2 bases from J, leaving 15 bases between. Germline V gene data show CDR1 as SEHNR and CDR2 as FQNEAQ (reference sequence). This CDR3 has 16 residues. CDR3 sequence reads: CASSPTPSSNTGELFF. The CDR3 region has the DNA TGTGCCAGCAGCCCCACCCCTTCGAGTAACACCGGGGAGCTGTTTTTT.

The J gene is TRBJ2-7, the V gene TRBV7-9; D might be TRBD2 (5 bases). Trimming stripped 5 bases from V and 2 bases from J, with 13 bases between. Per the germline V gene, CDR1 is SEHNR and CDR2 is FQNEAQ (reference sequence). The CDR3 covers 14 residues. DNA for the CDR3: TGTGCCAGCAGCACCAGACTACAACCCTACGAGCAGTACTTC. This encodes CASSTRLQPYEQYF. The full variable domain, its missing parts supplied by reference TRBV7-9 and TRBJ2-7, is DTGVSQNPRHKITKRGQNVTFRCDPISEHNRLYWYRQTLGQGPEFLTYFQNEAQLEKSRLLSDRFSAERPKGSFSTLEIQRTEQGDSAMYLCASSTRLQPYEQYFGPGTRLTVT.

This chain links TRBV18 with TRBJ2-1; 8 nucleotides line up with TRBD1. V shed 3 bases, J shed 4 bases, and the junction held 2 bases outside the gene matches. Germline CDR1 and CDR2: KGHSH and LQKENI. This CDR3 has 14 amino acids. The CDR3 protein is CASSPGQEYNEQFF. CDR3 bases: TGTGCCAGCTCACCGGGACAGGAGTACAATGAGCAGTTCTTC.

This chain uses TRBV30 with TRBJ1-2, with D possibly TRBD1 on 5 matching bases. The germline V gene has CDR1 GTSNPN and CDR2 SVGIG (reference sequence). Trimming pared 3 bases from V and 3 bases from J, leaving 5 bases between. This CDR3 has 11 amino acids. The CDR3 loop is CAWRQDYGYTF. CDR3 nucleotide sequence: TGTGCCTGGAGACAGGACTATGGCTACACCTTC.

The chain couples TRBV25-1 to TRBJ1-1; D perhaps matches TRBD1 (5 bases). The CDR3 is 11 residues long. V was cut by 7 bases and J by 5 bases, with 8 bases left in between. The V gene's germline CDR1 is MGHDK and CDR2 SYGVNS. In nucleotides, the CDR3 is TGTGCCAGCACCCAGGGAACTGAAGCTTTCTTT. Translating gives CASTQGTEAFF.

The chain employs TRBV7-2 and TRBJ1-1; a weak D match, TRBD1 (6 bases). The germline CDR1 and CDR2 sequences are SGHTA and FQGNSA. V lost 3 bases, J lost 4 bases, and 12 bases lay in between. The CDR3 runs to 14 residues. In nucleotides, the CDR3 is TGTGCCAGCAGCTTCAGGGGTCCGAGCACTGAAGCTTTCTTT. This encodes CASSFRGPSTEAFF.

The V gene is TRBV6-5, the J gene TRBJ2-3, with 12 nucleotides matching TRBD2. Germline CDR1 is MNHEY and CDR2 is SVGAGI. V dropped 4 bases and J dropped 1; count of bases not matched to a gene: 3. The length of the CDR3 is 16 residues. CDR3 DNA sequence: TGTGCCAGCAGTTCCCGGACTAGCGGGGGCACAGATACGCAGTATTTT. Translated, it gives CASSSRTSGGTDTQYF.

The J gene is TRBJ2-3, the V gene TRBV7-2, with 10 nucleotides matching TRBD2. Trimming took 2 bases from V and 0 from J; bases not matched to a gene: 8. This CDR3 spans 18 amino acids. The germline CDR1 and CDR2 sequences are SGHTA and FQGNSA. The CDR3 DNA follows: TGTGCCAGCAGCTTACTTCCTAGCGGGGGAACTAGCACAGATACGCAGTATTTT. It encodes CASSLLPSGGTSTDTQYF.

V gene TRBV3-1 (or the pseudogene TRBV3-2) combines with J gene TRBJ1-1, with D maybe TRBD1 (6 bases). The germline V gene encodes CDR1 LGHDT and CDR2 YNNKEL (reference sequence). The ends were cut back, 3 bases at V and 7 bases at J, with 15 bases in the middle. The CDR3 runs 14 residues. In nucleotides, the CDR3 is TGTGCCAGCAGCCATAATATACAGGGAAGTGAAGCTTTCTTT. Protein sequence: CASSHNIQGSEAFF.

V gene TRBV7-8 combines with J gene TRBJ2-3; 8 bases are a match to TRBD1. The germline V gene has CDR1 SGHVS and CDR2 FQNEAQ. With V trimmed by 5 bases and J by 4 bases, 8 bases remained unmatched. This CDR3 region has 15 residues. The CDR3 DNA sequence: TGTGCCAGCAGCCCGACAGGGGATGTAGCAGATACGCAGTATTTT. It codes for CASSPTGDVADTQYF.

This chain uses TRBV11-2 with TRBJ2-1; possibly TRBD2 for D (6 bases). From germline, CDR1 is SGHAT and CDR2 FQNNGV. Trimming stripped 3 bases from V and 8 bases from J, with 14 bases between. CDR3 length: 14 amino acids. The CDR3 bases are TGTGCCAGCAGCTTTAGCGGAGTCCCCGATGAGCAGTTCTTC. This encodes CASSFSGVPDEQFF.

V usage is TRBV12-3 or TRBV12-4 and J usage is TRBJ1-2; weak D call: TRBD1 (6 bases). The ends were cut back, 3 bases at V and 8 bases at J, with 13 bases in the middle. This CDR3 has 13 residues. CDR3 sequence reads: CASSFPQGFGYTF. Here the CDR3 DNA reads TGTGCCAGCAGTTTCCCACAGGGATTCGGCTACACCTTC.

This chain links TRBV5-4 with TRBJ1-2; TRBD1 is a possible D gene (5 bases). V was cut by 0 bases and J by 4 bases, with 13 bases left in between. Germline loops: CDR1 SGHNT, CDR2 YYREEE (reference sequence). The CDR3 length is 15 residues. CDR3 bases: TGTGCCAGCAGCTTGGCCTGGGACGGGGGCTATGGCTACACCTTC. This gives the protein CASSLAWDGGYGYTF.

The J gene is TRBJ2-3, the V gene TRBV7-2; the match to TRBD2 covers 8 bases. This CDR3 is built from 14 residues. The germline CDR1 and CDR2 sequences are SGHTA and FQGNSA. V was clipped by 5 bases and J by 2 bases; unmatched bases: 3. This CDR3 reads CASSMTSDTDTQYF. The CDR3 nucleotides are TGTGCCAGCAGCATGACTAGCGACACAGATACGCAGTATTTT.

This chain links TRBV5-1 with TRBJ2-5, with D possibly TRBD2 on 7 matching bases. The CDR3 is 14 amino acids. Trimming took 4 bases from V and 4 from J, leaving 14 bases between them. CDR1 SGHRS and CDR2 YFSETQ come from the germline V gene. CDR3: CASSQQGGGETQYF. The CDR3 DNA is TGCGCCAGCAGCCAACAGGGAGGGGGAGAGACCCAGTACTTC. Filled out from reference TRBV5-1 and TRBJ2-5, the complete variable domain reads KAGVTQTPRYLIKTRGQQVTLSCSPISGHRSVSWYQQTPGQGLQFLFEYFSETQRNKGNFPGRFSGRQFSNSRSEMNVSTLELGDSALYLCASSQQGGGETQYFGPGTRLLVL.

This clone was detected only once. The chain joins TRBV9 to TRBJ1-1; TRBD1 aligns across 7 bases. The CDR3 totals 15 residues. J was trimmed by 1 base and V by 3 bases; bases with no gene match: 6. Per the germline V gene, CDR1 is SGDLS and CDR2 is YYNGEE. The CDR3 reads CASSAGGQTNTEAFF. In DNA form, the CDR3 reads TGTGCCAGCAGCGCCGGGGGACAGACGAACACTGAAGCTTTCTTT.

This chain uses TRBV28 with TRBJ2-2, with a tentative D call TRBD1 (5 bases). V lost 2 bases and J lost 4, with 14 bases in between. Germline V gene sequence: CDR1 MDHEN, CDR2 SYDVKM. CDR3 length: 16 amino acids. This CDR3 is CASSLGAGPFTGELFF. The CDR3 nucleotides read TGTGCCAGCAGTTTAGGGGCAGGCCCTTTCACCGGGGAGCTGTTTTTT. Combining the CDR3 with reference TRBV28 and TRBJ2-2 gives the whole variable domain DVKVTQSSRYLVKRTGEKVFLECVQDMDHENMFWYRQDPGLGLRLIYFSYDVKMKEKGDIPEGYSVSREKKERFSLILESASTNQTSMYLCASSLGAGPFTGELFFGEGSRLTVL.